The rows below give T cell receptor beta chains drawn from one sample of a study of PD-1 blockade in classical Hodgkin lymphoma. The protocol was immunoSEQ multiplex PCR, while the TCRdb copy is restricted to in-frame clones and leaves out a portion. The repertoire holds tens of thousands of clones, with around 94% as singletons. Input material: peripheral blood mononuclear cells (PBMCs). All receptors derive from a human donor with classical Hodgkin lymphoma. CDR3s include the opening cysteine and the closing phenylalanine or tryptophan. A D gene is named only where the DNA matches it firmly. Clone size, where shown, is once, few, many, or a class for clones that have expanded.

j_gene,d_gene,abundance,v_gene,CDR3nt,CDR3aa
TRBJ2-2,TRBD1,.,TRBV5-6,TGTGCCAGCAGCCCAGGGGGCGGTTCGATCACCGGGGAGCTGTTTTTT,CASSPGGGSITGELFF
TRBJ2-5,.,.,TRBV6-1,TGTGCCAGCAGTGAGCGGGGTGTGCGCGTTCAGGAAGAGACCCAGTACTTC,CASSERGVRVQEETQYF
TRBJ1-3,.,.,TRBV5-6,TGTGCCAGCAGTCTGGCAGGGGCGGAAGGAAACACCATATATTTT,CASSLAGAEGNTIYF
TRBJ1-2,.,.,TRBV28,TGTGCCAGCAGGTTTGGGGGCGGCTACACCTTC,CASRFGGGYTF
TRBJ1-5,.,.,TRBV19,TGTGCCAGTAGCAGAAGTAATCAGCCCCAGCATTTT,CASSRSNQPQHF
TRBJ1-5,.,.,TRBV7-9,TGTGCCAGCAGCCTAGCGCGGAATCAGCCCCAGCATTTT,CASSLARNQPQHF
TRBJ2-2,.,.,TRBV7-2,TGTGCCAGCACCCCCTCTGGAGCGGGCGGGGAGCTGTTTTTT,CASTPSGAGGELFF
TRBJ2-6,.,once,TRBV7-2,TGTGCCAGCAGCTTAGGGGGGGCTGGGGCCAACGTCCTGACTTTC,CASSLGGAGANVLTF
TRBJ2-3,TRBD2,.,TRBV6-4,TGTGCCAGCAGTAGCACTAGCGGGGTTTCAGATACGCAGTATTTT,CASSSTSGVSDTQYF
TRBJ2-7,.,.,TRBV7-2,TGTGCCAGCAGCTTAGGGGGGAAAAGTTTCTACGAGCAGTACTTC,CASSLGGKSFYEQYF
TRBJ2-3,.,.,TRBV5-6,TGTGCCAGCAGCGTCTACATCACAGATACGCAGTATTTT,CASSVYITDTQYF
TRBJ1-1,TRBD1,once,TRBV30,TGTGCCTGGACCCCCGGACAGGGGGTAACGGCTTTCTTT,CAWTPGQGVTAFF
TRBJ1-1,.,.,TRBV5-6,TGTGCCAGCACTGGTAGGATCACTGAAGCTTTCTTT,CASTGRITEAFF
TRBJ2-1,.,.,TRBV6-5,TGTGCCAGCAGTTACTCCCCCGGAGGAGGTGATGAGCAGTTCTTC,CASSYSPGGGDEQFF
TRBJ2-7,.,.,TRBV11-3,TGTGCCAGCAGCTTGACCCACGAGCAGTACTTC,CASSLTHEQYF
TRBJ1-5,TRBD1,.,TRBV4-1,TGCGCCAGCAGCCAAGTTTCACTGACAGGGACTCAGCCCCAGCATTTT,CASSQVSLTGTQPQHF